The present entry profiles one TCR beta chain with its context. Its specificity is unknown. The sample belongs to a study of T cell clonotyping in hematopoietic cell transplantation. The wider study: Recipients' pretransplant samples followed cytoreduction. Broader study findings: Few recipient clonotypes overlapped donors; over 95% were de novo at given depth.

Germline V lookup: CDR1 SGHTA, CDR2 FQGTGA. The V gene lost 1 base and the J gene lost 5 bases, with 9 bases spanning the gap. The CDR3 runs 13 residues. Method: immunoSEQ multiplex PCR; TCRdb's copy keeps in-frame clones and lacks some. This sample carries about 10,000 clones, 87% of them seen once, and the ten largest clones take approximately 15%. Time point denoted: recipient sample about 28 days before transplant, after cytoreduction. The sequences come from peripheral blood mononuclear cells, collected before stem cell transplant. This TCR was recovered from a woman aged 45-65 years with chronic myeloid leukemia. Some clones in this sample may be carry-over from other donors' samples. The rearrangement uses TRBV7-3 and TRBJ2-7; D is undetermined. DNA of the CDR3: TGTGCCAGCAGCTTAAGTCCTACCGACGAGCAGTACTTC. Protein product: CASSLSPTDEQYF.